This T cell receptor (beta chain) was captured by sequencing in a study of T cell responses to AZD1222 COVID-19 vaccine. Study-wide results and caveats: Epitopes outside B.1.351 and B.1.1.7 mutated regions reportedly drew nearly half of spike TCRs.

V was cut by 1 base and J by 0 bases, with 8 bases left in between. In germline, CDR1 is SGHNT, CDR2 YENEEA. The length of the CDR3 is 15 residues. Only in-frame clones appear in the TCRdb table, and some are missing; sequencing was by immunoSEQ multiplex PCR. The sample lists roughly 130,000 clones, 91% occurring once. This clone was found once. Its antigen remains unknown. The chain links TRBV11-3 to TRBJ2-3; D not resolved. The sequence came from an adult in good health. The sample here was peripheral blood, taken on day 0 of AZD1222 vaccination. For the CDR3, the DNA is TGTGCCAGCAGCTTAGTTTACCCAAGCACAGATACGCAGTATTTT. This gives the protein CASSLVYPSTDTQYF.